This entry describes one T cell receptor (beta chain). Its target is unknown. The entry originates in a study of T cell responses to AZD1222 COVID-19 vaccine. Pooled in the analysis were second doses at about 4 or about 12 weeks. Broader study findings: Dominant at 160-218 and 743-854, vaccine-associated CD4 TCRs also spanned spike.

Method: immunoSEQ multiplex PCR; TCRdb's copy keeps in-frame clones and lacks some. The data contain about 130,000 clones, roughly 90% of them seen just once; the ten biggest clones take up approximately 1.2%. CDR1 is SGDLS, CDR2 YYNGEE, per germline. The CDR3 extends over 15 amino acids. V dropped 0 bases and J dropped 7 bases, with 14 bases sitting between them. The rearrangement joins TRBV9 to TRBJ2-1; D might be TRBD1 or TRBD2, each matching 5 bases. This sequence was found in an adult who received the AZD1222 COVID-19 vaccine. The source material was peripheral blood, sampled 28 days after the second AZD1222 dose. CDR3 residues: CASSVAGPGRNEQFF. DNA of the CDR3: TGTGCCAGCAGCGTAGCGGGGCCAGGTCGGAATGAGCAGTTCTTC.